This T cell receptor beta chain is drawn from a study of cytomegalovirus exposure and HLA in healthy donors. The wider study: Among the approximately 400 donors who were genotyped, about 80% fell in the genetic ancestry cluster that is associated with self-reported Caucasian donors.

Worth noting for this clone: Its antigen is not known.

Study-wide results and caveats: Compared with the roughly 700-donor mean, an Asian-associated ancestry cluster reportedly had fewer N-insertions, according to a later analysis. There was a cluster of highly shared sequence variants that was likely a sequencing artifact. Rare sequences made up most TCRs, while some public TCRs were found in many donors.

The V and J ends lost 5 bases and 6 bases respectively, with 11 bases between them. This CDR3 is 12 amino acids long. The germline gives CDR1 SGHAT, CDR2 FQNNGV. Both 60 Vbeta primers and 13 Jbeta primers went into the PCR. Assay used: immunoSEQ multiplex PCR; TCRdb lists only in-frame clones, some missing. The sample consists of tens of thousands of clones, more than 60% of them appearing once. The specimen was PBMCs. V usage is TRBV11-2 and J usage is TRBJ2-7; D may be TRBD1 (6 bases). This receptor was identified in a woman in her 40s in good health and CMV-seropositive. In DNA, the CDR3 is TGTGCCAGCAGCCTACAGGGCCGCGAGCAGTACTTC. Amino acids: CASSLQGREQYF.